The clone carrying this T cell receptor (beta chain) was counted only a few times. Germline-derived CDR1 and CDR2 are SEHNR and FQNEAQ (reference sequence). This CDR3 has 13 amino acids. Trimming shortened V by 5 bases and J by 8 bases, and 13 bases separated the two germline ends. This entry belongs to a study of cytomegalovirus exposure and HLA in healthy donors. In the PCR, 60 Vbeta and 13 Jbeta primers were used. Clones were read by immunoSEQ multiplex PCR, and TCRdb kept only the in-frame ones, dropping some. The data hold roughly 160,000 clones, with roughly four fifths observed a single time. This clonotype originated in a female donor in good health and CMV-seronegative. V gene TRBV7-9 combines with J gene TRBJ2-1; the D gene is possibly TRBD1 (5 bases). The sequenced sample consisted of PBMCs. CDR3 in amino acids: CASSLFLGDEQFF. The CDR3 bases are TGTGCCAGCAGCCTATTTCTAGGGGATGAGCAGTTCTTC.